This entry concerns a single TCR beta chain. What it recognizes is unknown. The CDR3 contains 15 residues. V shed 4 bases, J shed 5 bases, and the junction held 6 bases outside the gene matches. Germline CDR1 and CDR2: SGHNT and YYREEE (reference sequence). The data originate from a study of cytomegalovirus exposure and HLA in healthy donors. Overall study findings and caveats: The listing of fewer than 200 TCR beta chains classed them as cytomegalovirus-associated. Follow-up analysis later connected one missense variant in DCLRE1C with trimming of TCR beta V- and J-genes. According to a later analysis, donors in an Asian-associated ancestry cluster reportedly had fewer N-insertions than the roughly 630-donor mean.

Researchers ran the PCR with 60 Vbeta and 13 Jbeta primers. This table comes from immunoSEQ multiplex PCR, and its TCRdb copy is limited to in-frame clones, with some not included. The listing records over 120,000 clones. The chain couples TRBV5-4 to TRBJ1-2; TRBD1 matches 12 bases. The sample was PBMCs. The TCR was taken from a male donor in good health and CMV-seronegative. This chain's CDR3 is CASSDRDRGPYGYTF. CDR3 sequence (DNA): TGTGCCAGCAGCGATAGGGACAGGGGGCCTTATGGCTACACCTTC.